A selection of T cell receptor beta chains follows, all from one sample in a study of cytomegalovirus exposure and HLA in healthy donors. TCRdb's copy holds only in-frame clones and misses some; the assay was immunoSEQ multiplex PCR. Found here are 150,000 or so clones, 70% to 80% of them singletons; the top ten hold approximately 8%. Sample: PBMCs. Receptor source: a man under 40 in good health and CMV-seropositive. Each CDR3 is given with its conserved first and last residue. A D gene is named only where the DNA matches it firmly. Rows give clone size only sometimes, using once, few, many, or a class for an expanded clone.

>-|TRBV23-1|TRBJ2-1|TRBD2
TGCGCCAGCAGCCGGAGGACTAGCGGCTACAATGAGCAGTTCTTC
CASSRRTSGYNEQFF
>once|TRBV19|TRBJ2-7|TRBD2
TGTGCCAGTAGTAGACTAGCGGGGAACGAGCAGTACTTC
CASSRLAGNEQYF
>few|TRBV18|TRBJ1-2|TRBD1
TGTGCCAGCTCACCAAGTTGGCAGGGGGCGGAGGGCTACACCTTC
CASSPSWQGAEGYTF
>-|TRBV2|TRBJ2-7|-
TGTGCCAGCAGCCAGGGGCTAGCTACCGAGCAGTACTTC
CASSQGLATEQYF
>-|TRBV7-9|TRBJ2-5|-
TGTGCCAGCAGCTTAGCACGACAGACCCAAGAGACCCAGTACTTC
CASSLARQTQETQYF
>-|TRBV5-4|TRBJ2-7|-
TGTGCCAGCAGTTTCGCCGGGACACGGACTCTCTACGAGCAGTACTTC
CASSFAGTRTLYEQYF
>-|TRBV5-1|TRBJ2-2|TRBD1
TGCGCCAGCAGTTTCCGACAGGGTGCCACCGGGGAGCTGTTTTTT
CASSFRQGATGELFF
>-|TRBV9|TRBJ1-1|-
TGTGCCAGCAGCGTTGAGGGCCAGAGGGAAACTGAAGCTTTCTTT
CASSVEGQRETEAFF
>few|TRBV7-6|TRBJ2-1|TRBD1
TGTGCCAGCAGCCTGTCGCAACCAGGGGGACCCTCCTACAATGAGCAGTTCTTC
CASSLSQPGGPSYNEQFF
>-|TRBV7-6|TRBJ1-1|-
TGTGCCAGCAGCTTAGGTCCAGGGAGGACTGAAGCTTTCTTT
CASSLGPGRTEAFF
>few|TRBV19|TRBJ1-2|TRBD1
TGTGCCAGCCGGGGACAGGAGAGTGGCTACACCTTC
CASRGQESGYTF
>few|TRBV30|TRBJ1-2|-
TGTGCCTGGAGTGTACAGAAATCCAGGACTGAAGGGTATGGCTACACCTTC
CAWSVQKSRTEGYGYTF
>-|TRBV5-1|TRBJ1-5|-
TGCGCCAGCAGCCCCGGGACCCCGGGAGTGCAGCCCCAGCATTTT
CASSPGTPGVQPQHF
>-|TRBV7-8|TRBJ1-3|-
TGTGCCAGCAGCCCCGCAGAATACTCTGGAAACACCATATATTTT
CASSPAEYSGNTIYF
>-|TRBV2|TRBJ1-5|-
TGTGCCAGCACGTTATCGGACAGCTTTAATCAGCCCCAGCATTTT
CASTLSDSFNQPQHF
>-|TRBV19|TRBJ2-3|TRBD2
TGTGCCAGTAATGAAGGGACTAGGACAGATACGCAGTATTTT
CASNEGTRTDTQYF
>once|TRBV5-1|TRBJ2-7|-
TGCGCCAGCAGCCTTACGACAGATATCCCCTCCTACGAGCAGTACTTC
CASSLTTDIPSYEQYF
>-|TRBV19|TRBJ1-6|-
TGTGCCAGTAGTACCGGTAATAATTCACCCCTCCACTTT
CASSTGNNSPLHF
>-|TRBV9|TRBJ2-1|-
TGTGCCAGCAAACGGGATACAGAGATCAATGAGCAGTTCTTC
CASKRDTEINEQFF
>-|TRBV2|TRBJ2-7|TRBD2
TGTGCCAGCAGTGCCCGCGGGGGGACGTACGAGCAGTACTTC
CASSARGGTYEQYF
>-|TRBV5-1|TRBJ1-6|-
TGCGCCAGCAGCCCGGAGTGGACAGATAATTCACCCCTCCACTTT
CASSPEWTDNSPLHF
>few|TRBV7-2|TRBJ1-4|-
TGTGCCAGCAGCTCCGACCTCGGGGCTAATGAAAAACTGTTTTTT
CASSSDLGANEKLFF
>-|TRBV6-1|TRBJ2-7|-
TGTGCCAGCAGTGAAGACAGGCCCTACGAGCAGTACTTC
CASSEDRPYEQYF
>-|TRBV7-9|TRBJ2-7|-
TGTGCCAGCAGCCCCGCCTCTCCTACGTTAGACTTC
CASSPASPTLDF
>-|TRBV5-1|TRBJ1-6|-
TGCGCCAGCAGCTTGGTTGGGGAGGATTCACCCCTCCACTTT
CASSLVGEDSPLHF
>-|TRBV9|TRBJ2-7|TRBD2
TGTGCCAGCAGCTCACCGGGACTAGCGGGAGGCGAGCAGTACTTC
CASSSPGLAGGEQYF
>-|TRBV19|TRBJ1-1|-
TGTGCCAGTAAGGGATCCTTGGAGGGCACTGAAGCTTTCTTT
CASKGSLEGTEAFF
>-|TRBV6-5|TRBJ1-2|-
TGTGCCAGCAGTAGGTCAGGGGAGAATGGCTACACCTTC
CASSRSGENGYTF
>-|TRBV5-4|TRBJ1-2|TRBD1
TGTGCCAGCAGCTTGCTGGGACAGGTAGCTAACTATGGCTACACCTTC
CASSLLGQVANYGYTF
>few|TRBV2|TRBJ2-7|TRBD1
TGTGCCAGCAGCTCGCGGACAGGACGGGTGTCCTACGAGCAGTACTTC
CASSSRTGRVSYEQYF
>-|TRBV19|TRBJ1-1|TRBD1
TGTGCCAGTAGTTCCTACAGGGGCCTGAACACTGAAGCTTTCTTT
CASSSYRGLNTEAFF
>-|TRBV5-1|TRBJ1-2|-
TGCGCCAGCAGCGGGGGGGTGCTAAACACAATCTATGGCTACACCTTC
CASSGGVLNTIYGYTF
>-|TRBV5-1|TRBJ2-7|TRBD2
TGCGCCAGCAGTTTCGGACTAGCGGGTTACGAGCAGTACTTC
CASSFGLAGYEQYF
>-|TRBV30|TRBJ2-7|-
TGTGCCTGGACGAGGTCCGACGAGCAGTACTTC
CAWTRSDEQYF
>once|TRBV19|TRBJ2-6|TRBD1
TGTGCCAGTAGTCGACAGGGGGCCTTTGGGGCCAACGTCCTGACTTTC
CASSRQGAFGANVLTF
>-|TRBV10-3|TRBJ1-1|-
TGTGCCATCAGTGATGACACGAACACTGAAGCTTTCTTT
CAISDDTNTEAFF
>-|TRBV7-2|TRBJ2-7|TRBD1
TGTGCCAGCAGCTTAGTCGGGACAGGGGATGAGCAGTACTTC
CASSLVGTGDEQYF
>-|TRBV9|TRBJ2-7|-
TGTGCCAGCAGCGTAGGGTCCCCAGGGCACTACGAGCAGTACTTC
CASSVGSPGHYEQYF
>-|TRBV5-1|TRBJ2-3|-
TGCGCCAGCAGTCATATATCAGGGAGCACAGATACGCAGTATTTT
CASSHISGSTDTQYF
>-|TRBV19|TRBJ1-1|TRBD1
TGTGCCAGCCGTGAGTTGGGACAGTACACTGAAGCTTTCTTT
CASRELGQYTEAFF
>-|TRBV6-1|TRBJ2-7|-
TGTGCCAGCAGTGAAATGCAGGGACAATACGAGCAGTACTTC
CASSEMQGQYEQYF
>-|TRBV7-6|TRBJ2-1|TRBD2
TGTGCCAGCAGCTTGCTAGCGGGTAGGAATGAGCAGTTCTTC
CASSLLAGRNEQFF
>-|TRBV28|TRBJ2-4|TRBD2
TGTGCCAGCAGTTCTCGCCTAGCGGGTAGGAAAAACATTCAGTACTTC
CASSSRLAGRKNIQYF
>-|TRBV7-9|TRBJ1-2|-
TGTGCCAGCACCCCGGACTATAACTATGGCTACACCTTC
CASTPDYNYGYTF
>-|TRBV30|TRBJ2-3|-
TGTGCCTGGAGCAGACCGGGGAGCCCAGATACGCAGTATTTT
CAWSRPGSPDTQYF
>-|TRBV15|TRBJ2-7|-
TGTGCCACCAGCAGAGGAAACCCTAGGGGCTCCTACGAGCAGTACTTC
CATSRGNPRGSYEQYF
>-|TRBV5-1|TRBJ2-7|TRBD1
TGCGCCAGCAGCGATTCCCCCGGGACAGGGACCTACGAGCAGTACTTC
CASSDSPGTGTYEQYF
>-|TRBV30|TRBJ2-1|-
TGTGCCTGGGGAGGCGGCGATGAGCAGTTCTTC
CAWGGGDEQFF
>-|TRBV11-2|TRBJ2-7|TRBD2
TGTGCCAGCAGCCCAAGACTAGCGGCCGTATCCTACGAGCAGTACTTC
CASSPRLAAVSYEQYF
>-|TRBV2|TRBJ1-5|-
TGTGCCAGCAGGACCGGGACACATAGCAATCAGCCCCAGCATTTT
CASRTGTHSNQPQHF